This T cell receptor (beta chain) was recovered during a study of T cell repertoires in cytomegalovirus infection. Study information: Indicated by public TCR beta signatures were CMV infection and matching HLA type.

In regard to this clonotype: Its antigen is as yet unknown.

In TCRdb, the reads were re-called with MiXCR into one record per CDR3 protein. This sample has 650,000 to 900,000 distinct CDR3 sequences, with roughly 28% found just once. Study findings and constraints: The ex vivo response was dominated by HLA-C-restricted CMV-specific TCR beta clonotypes.

The source of this sequence is a human donor in good health (CMV status not recorded). Some clones in this sample may be carry-over from other donors' samples. The sample consisted of cultured CD8+ T cells from PBMCs, taken from culture after CMV antigen stimulation.

CDR3 coding DNA: TGTGCCAGCAGCTCCTTGGACAGTCCCTCCTATAATTCACCCCTCCACTTT. Protein product: CASSSLDSPSYNSPLHF. The rearrangement uses TRBV7-8 and TRBJ1-6; tentative D call: TRBD1 (6 bases). The CDR3 totals 17 residues. V was trimmed by 4 bases and J by 0 bases, leaving 13 bases between them. Germline values: CDR1 SGHVS, CDR2 FQNEAQ.